This TCR beta chain came from a study of cytomegalovirus exposure and HLA in healthy donors. As for this clone: The antigen is not known.

The V gene end was trimmed by 7 bases and the J gene end by 2 bases; junction bases not matched to a gene: 6. CDR1 is MDHEN and CDR2 is SYDVKM in the germline V gene. The CDR3 runs to 14 residues. Notes on the study in general: For presence/absence analyses, sequencing depth was assumed to be roughly uniform across donors. Earlier results showed most TCR beta V segments being productive about 90% or about 30% of the time.

The PCR contained 60 Vbeta and 13 Jbeta primers. Repertoires were generated with immunoSEQ multiplex PCR, while TCRdb's copy carries only in-frame clones and drops some. The sample has 90,000 to 120,000 clones, around 76% seen once. The chain has TRBV28 and TRBJ2-5; 8 nucleotides match TRBD2. The TCR sequence derives from a man younger than 35 in good health and CMV-seronegative. The sample comprised PBMCs. This CDR3 is CASMVRGGQETQYF. The DNA for the CDR3 is TGTGCCAGCATGGTCCGGGGGGGACAAGAGACCCAGTACTTC.